This section outlines one TCR beta chain sequence together with its context. Its antigen is unidentified. This record belongs to a study of beta chain features in type 1 diabetes. Whole-study context: All samples together contributed some 100,000,000 sorted cells for examination. Study observations and caveats: In every one of the four CD4+ subsets, TCRB CDR3s were moderately but significantly shorter in Type 1 diabetes patients. The similarity of naive, central memory and Treg TCRB repertoires appeared greater among patients than among healthy donors.

Expressed TCRB transcripts were sequenced because the entire RNA isolate underwent reverse transcription. The assay was immunoSEQ multiplex PCR, and TCRdb's table has in-frame clones only and misses some. The table lists more than 200,000 clones, more than 15% of them singletons, with more than 0.075% in the top ten. The CDR3 consists of 14 residues. Trimming took 7 bases from V and 0 from J, leaving 12 bases between them. The V gene's germline CDR1 is SGHVS and CDR2 FQNEAQ. The chain is built from TRBV7-8 and TRBJ1-2, with a tentative D call TRBD1 (6 bases). The receptor's source is a young man with type 1 diabetes. The sequenced sample was naive CD4+ T cells from blood. The CDR3 nucleotides read TGTGCCAGCACCCTAGACAGGACTAACTATGGCTACACCTTC. Its protein product is CASTLDRTNYGYTF.